Listed below are T cell receptor beta chains from one sample, sequenced in a study of graft-versus-host responses after intestinal transplantation. The protocol was immunoSEQ multiplex PCR, while the TCRdb copy is restricted to in-frame clones and leaves out a portion. Altogether about 97,000 clones are present, 85% to 95% being singletons, with the ten largest covering about 0.062%. For these TCRs, the target antigens are not known. The sample consisted of unstimulated CD8+ T cells sorted from spleen or lymph node cells, taken before transplant. The receptors come from a human donor who was the organ donor for an intestinal transplant. CDR3s include the opening cysteine and the closing phenylalanine or tryptophan. D genes are given only for firm matches. Where a row states a size, it is once, few, many or the class of an expanded clone; other rows omit it.

clone_size	cdr3_length	d_call	j_call	v_call	cdr3_nt	cdr3_aa
-	12	TRBD1	TRBJ1-2	TRBV19	TGTGCCAGTACGCCAGGGGGCTATGGCTACACCTTC	CASTPGGYGYTF
once	14	-	TRBJ2-3	TRBV7-9	TGTGCCAGCAGCTCCCCGAGGACTGAGGATACGCAGTATTTT	CASSSPRTEDTQYF
once	15	-	TRBJ1-2	TRBV25-1	TGTGCCAGCAGTCGGGGGGGGGTATCTAACTATGGCTACACCTTC	CASSRGGVSNYGYTF
-	15	-	TRBJ1-3	TRBV9	TGTGCCAGCAGCGTGGGGGGAGGATCTGGAAACACCATATATTTT	CASSVGGGSGNTIYF
-	11	-	TRBJ2-1	TRBV28	TGTGCCACCGGAGGGGTATATGAGCAGTTCTTC	CATGGVYEQFF
-	20	-	TRBJ2-7	TRBV27	TGTGCCAGCAGTTTATCCGGAGGAATTTGGGGGGAAAGGTGGGCCTACGAGCAGTACTTC	CASSLSGGIWGERWAYEQYF
-	11	-	TRBJ1-2	TRBV6-1	TGTGCCAGCAGGGGAGGCTATGGCTACACCTTC	CASRGGYGYTF
-	13	-	TRBJ1-2	TRBV7-9	TGTGCCAGCAGCGGAACCTTTGAGGGCGGCTACACCTTC	CASSGTFEGGYTF
-	15	-	TRBJ2-1	TRBV9	TGTGCCAGCAGCGTAGGAGGTAACCTGGCGGATGAGCAGTTCTTC	CASSVGGNLADEQFF
-	15	-	TRBJ1-1	TRBV7-9	TGTGCCAGCAGCTTATCGACAGCCTCGAACACTGAAGCTTTCTTT	CASSLSTASNTEAFF
-	16	TRBD2	TRBJ2-7	TRBV7-9	TGTGCCAGCAGCTGGACTCTAGCGGGAGGGCCGGACGAGCAGTACTTC	CASSWTLAGGPDEQYF